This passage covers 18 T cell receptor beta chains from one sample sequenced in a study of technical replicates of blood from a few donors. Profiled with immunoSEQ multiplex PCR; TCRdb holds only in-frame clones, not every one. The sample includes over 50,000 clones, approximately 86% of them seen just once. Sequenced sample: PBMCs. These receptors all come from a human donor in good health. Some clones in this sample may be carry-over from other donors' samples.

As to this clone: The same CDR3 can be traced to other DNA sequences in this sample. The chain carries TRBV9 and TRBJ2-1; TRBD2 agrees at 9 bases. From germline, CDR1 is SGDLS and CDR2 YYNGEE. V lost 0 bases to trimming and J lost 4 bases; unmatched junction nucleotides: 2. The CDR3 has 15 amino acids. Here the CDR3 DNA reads TGTGCCAGCAGCGTAGGCGGGGGGGCTTACAATGAGCAGTTCTTC. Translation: CASSVGGGAYNEQFF.

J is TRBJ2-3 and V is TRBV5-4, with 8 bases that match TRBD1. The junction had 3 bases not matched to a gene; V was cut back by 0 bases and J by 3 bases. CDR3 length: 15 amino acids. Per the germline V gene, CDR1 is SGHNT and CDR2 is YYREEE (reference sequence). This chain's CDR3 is CASSLGQGPTDTQYF. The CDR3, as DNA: TGTGCCAGCAGCTTGGGACAGGGGCCGACAGATACGCAGTATTTT.

As DNA, the CDR3 is TGTGCCAGCAGCTTAGTGCGGGGGGGCCGCAATGAGCAGTTCTTC. This sequence encodes CASSLVRGGRNEQFF. V is TRBV7-9 and J is TRBJ2-1, with 9 bases lining up with TRBD2. With V trimmed by 1 base and J by 6 bases, 4 bases remained unmatched. This CDR3 is built from 15 residues. Germline CDR1 and CDR2: SEHNR and FQNEAQ (reference sequence).

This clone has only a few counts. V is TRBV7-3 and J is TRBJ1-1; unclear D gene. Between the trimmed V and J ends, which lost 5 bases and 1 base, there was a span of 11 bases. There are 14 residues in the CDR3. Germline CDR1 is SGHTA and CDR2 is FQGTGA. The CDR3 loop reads CASSLTDGNTEAFF. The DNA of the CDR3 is TGTGCCAGCAGCCTGACTGACGGGAACACTGAAGCTTTCTTT.

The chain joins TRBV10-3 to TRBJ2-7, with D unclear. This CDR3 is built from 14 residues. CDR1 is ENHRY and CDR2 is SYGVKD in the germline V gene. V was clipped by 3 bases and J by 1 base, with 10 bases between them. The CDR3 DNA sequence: TGTGCCATCAGTGACCAAACCGGGTCCTACGAGCAGTACTTC. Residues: CAISDQTGSYEQYF.

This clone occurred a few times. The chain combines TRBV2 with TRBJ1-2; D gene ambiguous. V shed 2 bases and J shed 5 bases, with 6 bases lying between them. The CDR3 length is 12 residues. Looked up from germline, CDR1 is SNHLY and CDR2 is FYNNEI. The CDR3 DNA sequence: TGTGCCAGCAGTGAACAGAGGTATGGCTACACCTTC. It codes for CASSEQRYGYTF.

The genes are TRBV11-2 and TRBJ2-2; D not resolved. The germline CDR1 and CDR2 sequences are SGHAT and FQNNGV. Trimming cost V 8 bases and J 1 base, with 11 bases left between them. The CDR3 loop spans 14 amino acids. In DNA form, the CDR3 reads TGTGCCAGCCGGAACCCAGGGAACACCGGGGAGCTGTTTTTT. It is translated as CASRNPGNTGELFF.

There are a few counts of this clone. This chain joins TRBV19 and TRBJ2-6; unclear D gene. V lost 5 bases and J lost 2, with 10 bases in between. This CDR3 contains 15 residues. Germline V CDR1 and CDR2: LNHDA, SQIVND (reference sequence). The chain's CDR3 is CASSPLEAGANVLTF. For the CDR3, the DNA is TGTGCCAGTAGTCCACTCGAGGCTGGGGCCAACGTCCTGACTTTC.

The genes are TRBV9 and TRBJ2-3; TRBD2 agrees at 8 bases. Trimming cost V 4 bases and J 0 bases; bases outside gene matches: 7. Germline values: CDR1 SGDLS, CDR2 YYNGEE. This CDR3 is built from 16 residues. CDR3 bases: TGTGCCAGCAGCACTCCCACTAGCGGCAGCACAGATACGCAGTATTTT. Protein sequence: CASSTPTSGSTDTQYF.

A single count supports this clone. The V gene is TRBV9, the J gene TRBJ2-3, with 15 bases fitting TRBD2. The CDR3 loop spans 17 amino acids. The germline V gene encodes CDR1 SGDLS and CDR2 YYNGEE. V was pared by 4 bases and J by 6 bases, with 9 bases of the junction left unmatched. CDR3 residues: CASSFGTSGGSPDTQYF. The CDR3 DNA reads TGTGCCAGCAGCTTCGGGACTAGCGGGGGGAGCCCCGATACGCAGTATTTT.

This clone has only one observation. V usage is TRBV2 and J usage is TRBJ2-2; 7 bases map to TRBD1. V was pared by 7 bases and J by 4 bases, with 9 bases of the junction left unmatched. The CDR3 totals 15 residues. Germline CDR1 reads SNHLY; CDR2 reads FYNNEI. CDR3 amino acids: CASTRDREPTGELFF. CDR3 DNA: TGTGCCAGCACTAGAGACAGGGAGCCCACCGGGGAGCTGTTTTTT.

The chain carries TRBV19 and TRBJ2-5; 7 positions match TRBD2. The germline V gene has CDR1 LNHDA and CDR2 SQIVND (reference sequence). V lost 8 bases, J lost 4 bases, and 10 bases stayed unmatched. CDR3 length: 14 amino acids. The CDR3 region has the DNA TGTGCCAGTGTCGGGGGAGGGGACGCAGAGACCCAGTACTTC. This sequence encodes CASVGGGDAETQYF.

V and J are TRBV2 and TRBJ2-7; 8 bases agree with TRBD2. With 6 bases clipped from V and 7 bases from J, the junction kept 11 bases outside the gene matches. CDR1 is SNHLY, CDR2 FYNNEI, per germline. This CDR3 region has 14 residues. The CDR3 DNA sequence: TGTGCCAGCAGGGCCGGGACTAGTTACCCGGAGCAGTACTTC. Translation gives CASRAGTSYPEQYF.

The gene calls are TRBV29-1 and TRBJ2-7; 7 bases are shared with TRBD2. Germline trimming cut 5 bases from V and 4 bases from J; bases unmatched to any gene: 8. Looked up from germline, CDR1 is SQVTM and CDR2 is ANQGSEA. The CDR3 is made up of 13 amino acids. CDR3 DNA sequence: TGCAGCGTTCTCCACGGGGGGAAGTACGAGCAGTACTTC. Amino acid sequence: CSVLHGGKYEQYF.

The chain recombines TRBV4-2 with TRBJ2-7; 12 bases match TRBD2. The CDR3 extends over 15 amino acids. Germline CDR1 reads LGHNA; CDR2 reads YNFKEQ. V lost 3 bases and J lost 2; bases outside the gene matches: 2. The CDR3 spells CASSQTSGGPYEQYF. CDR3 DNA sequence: TGTGCCAGCAGCCAGACTAGCGGGGGCCCCTACGAGCAGTACTTC.

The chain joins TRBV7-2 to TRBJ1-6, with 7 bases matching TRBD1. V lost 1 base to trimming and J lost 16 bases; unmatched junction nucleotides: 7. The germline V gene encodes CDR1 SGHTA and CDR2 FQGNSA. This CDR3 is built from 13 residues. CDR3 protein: CASSLEGQSILHF. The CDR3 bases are TGTGCCAGCAGCTTAGAGGGACAGTCGATACTCCACTTT.

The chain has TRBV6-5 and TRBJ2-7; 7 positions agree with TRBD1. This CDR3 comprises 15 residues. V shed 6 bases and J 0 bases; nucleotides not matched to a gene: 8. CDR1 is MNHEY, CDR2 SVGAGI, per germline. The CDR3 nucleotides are TGTGCCAGCAGAAGGGGACAGCCGAGCTCCTACGAGCAGTACTTC. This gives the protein CASRRGQPSSYEQYF.

The CDR3 loop is CASSEAADFGYTF. Here the CDR3 DNA reads TGTGCCAGCAGTGAAGCGGCGGACTTTGGCTACACCTTC. This rearrangement joins TRBV2 to TRBJ1-2, with no clear D. Between the trimmed V and J ends, which lost 0 bases and 7 bases, there was a span of 9 bases. Germline V CDR1 and CDR2: SNHLY, FYNNEI. This CDR3 has 13 residues.